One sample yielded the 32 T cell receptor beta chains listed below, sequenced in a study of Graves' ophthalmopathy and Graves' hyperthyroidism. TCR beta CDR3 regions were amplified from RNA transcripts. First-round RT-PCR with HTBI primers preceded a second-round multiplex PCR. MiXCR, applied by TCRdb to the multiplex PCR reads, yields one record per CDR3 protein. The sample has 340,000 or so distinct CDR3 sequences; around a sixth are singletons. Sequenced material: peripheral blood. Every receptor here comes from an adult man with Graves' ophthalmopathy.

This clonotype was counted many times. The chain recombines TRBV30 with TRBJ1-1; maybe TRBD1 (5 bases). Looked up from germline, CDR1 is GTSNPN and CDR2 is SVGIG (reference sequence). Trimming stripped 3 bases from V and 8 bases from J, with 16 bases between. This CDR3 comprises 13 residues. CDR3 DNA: TGTGCCTGGAGCCCACGAGCGACAGACGAAGCTTTCTTT. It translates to CAWSPRATDEAFF.

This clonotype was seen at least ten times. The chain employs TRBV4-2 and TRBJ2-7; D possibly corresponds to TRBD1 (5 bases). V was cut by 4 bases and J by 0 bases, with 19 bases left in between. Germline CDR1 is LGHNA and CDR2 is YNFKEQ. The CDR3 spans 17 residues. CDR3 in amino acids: CASSPGWGSSLSYEQYF. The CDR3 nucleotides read TGTGCCAGCAGCCCCGGTTGGGGCAGCTCACTCTCCTACGAGCAGTACTTC.

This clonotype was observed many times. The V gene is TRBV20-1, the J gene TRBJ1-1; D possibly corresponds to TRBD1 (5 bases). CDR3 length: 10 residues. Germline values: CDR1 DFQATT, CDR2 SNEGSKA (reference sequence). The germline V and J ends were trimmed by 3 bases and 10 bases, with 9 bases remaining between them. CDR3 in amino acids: CSASLQGAFF. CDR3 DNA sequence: TGCAGTGCTAGTCTTCAGGGAGCTTTCTTT.

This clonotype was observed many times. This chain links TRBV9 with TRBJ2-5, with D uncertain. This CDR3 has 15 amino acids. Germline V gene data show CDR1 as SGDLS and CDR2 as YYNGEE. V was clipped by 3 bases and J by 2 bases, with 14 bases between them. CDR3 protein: CASSGRDAGQETQYF. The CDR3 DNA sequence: TGTGCCAGCAGCGGACGAGACGCAGGTCAAGAGACCCAGTACTTC.

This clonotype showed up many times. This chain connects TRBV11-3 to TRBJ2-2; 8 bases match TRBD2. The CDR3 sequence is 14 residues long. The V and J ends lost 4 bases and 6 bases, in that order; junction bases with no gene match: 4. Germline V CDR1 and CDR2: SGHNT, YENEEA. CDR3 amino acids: CASSSTGGAGELFF. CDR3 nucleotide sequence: TGTGCCAGCAGCTCTACGGGGGGGGCCGGGGAGCTGTTTTTT.

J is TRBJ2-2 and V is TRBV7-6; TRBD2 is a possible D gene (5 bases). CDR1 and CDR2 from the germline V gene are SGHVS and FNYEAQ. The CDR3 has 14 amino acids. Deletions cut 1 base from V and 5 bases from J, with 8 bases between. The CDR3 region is CASSLERETGELFF. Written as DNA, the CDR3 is TGTGCCAGCAGCTTAGAAAGGGAGACCGGGGAGCTGTTTTTT. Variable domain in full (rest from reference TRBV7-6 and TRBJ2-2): GAGVSQSPRYKVTKRGQDVALRCDPISGHVSLYWYRQALGQGPEFLTYFNYEAQQDKSGLPNDRFSAERPEGSISTLTIQRTEQRDSAMYRCASSLERETGELFFGEGSRLTVL.

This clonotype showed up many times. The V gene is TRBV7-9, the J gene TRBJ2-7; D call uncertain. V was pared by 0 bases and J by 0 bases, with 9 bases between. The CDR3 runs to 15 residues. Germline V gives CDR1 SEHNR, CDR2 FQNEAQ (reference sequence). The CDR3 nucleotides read TGTGCCAGCAGCTTAGCGGCGGCGGCCTCCTACGAGCAGTACTTC. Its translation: CASSLAAAASYEQYF.

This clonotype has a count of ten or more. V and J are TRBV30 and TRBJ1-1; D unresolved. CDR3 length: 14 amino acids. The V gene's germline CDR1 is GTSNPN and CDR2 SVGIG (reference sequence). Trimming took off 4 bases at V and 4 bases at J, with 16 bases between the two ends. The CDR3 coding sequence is TGTGCCTGGACCTATTTCCGGTGGGGCACTGAAGCTTTCTTT. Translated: CAWTYFRWGTEAFF.

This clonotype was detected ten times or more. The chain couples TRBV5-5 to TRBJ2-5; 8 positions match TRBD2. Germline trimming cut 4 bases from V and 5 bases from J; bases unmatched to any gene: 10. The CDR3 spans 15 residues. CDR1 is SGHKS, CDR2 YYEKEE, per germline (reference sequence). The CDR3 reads CASSVSGLESETQYF. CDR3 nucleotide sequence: TGTGCCAGCAGCGTTTCGGGACTAGAATCGGAGACCCAGTACTTC.

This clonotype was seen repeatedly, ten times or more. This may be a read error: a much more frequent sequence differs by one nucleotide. The CDR3 sequence: CSARWAGGDTEASF. The CDR3 DNA reads TGCAGTGCTAGATGGGCAGGGGGAGACACTGAAGCTTCCTTT. The J gene is TRBJ1-1, the V gene TRBV20-1, with 7 bases fitting TRBD1. In germline, CDR1 is DFQATT, CDR2 SNEGSKA (reference sequence). The CDR3 totals 14 residues.

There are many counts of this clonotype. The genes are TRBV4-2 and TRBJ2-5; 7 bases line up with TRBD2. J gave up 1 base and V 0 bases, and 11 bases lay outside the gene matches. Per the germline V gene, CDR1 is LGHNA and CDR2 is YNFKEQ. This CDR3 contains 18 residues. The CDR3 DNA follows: TGTGCCAGCAGCCAAGATCTCGGACGGGGGGTTATCCAAGAGACCCAGTACTTC. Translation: CASSQDLGRGVIQETQYF.

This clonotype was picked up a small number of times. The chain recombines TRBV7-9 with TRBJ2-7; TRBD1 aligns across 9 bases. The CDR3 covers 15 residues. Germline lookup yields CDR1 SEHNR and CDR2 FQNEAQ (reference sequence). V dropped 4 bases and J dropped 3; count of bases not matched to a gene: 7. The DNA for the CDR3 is TGTGCCAGCAGCTCTGGGGACAGGGCCCTCTACGAGCAGTACTTC. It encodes CASSSGDRALYEQYF. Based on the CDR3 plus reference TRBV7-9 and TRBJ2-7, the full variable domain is DTGVSQNPRHKITKRGQNVTFRCDPISEHNRLYWYRQTLGQGPEFLTYFQNEAQLEKSRLLSDRFSAERPKGSFSTLEIQRTEQGDSAMYLCASSSGDRALYEQYFGPGTRLTVT.

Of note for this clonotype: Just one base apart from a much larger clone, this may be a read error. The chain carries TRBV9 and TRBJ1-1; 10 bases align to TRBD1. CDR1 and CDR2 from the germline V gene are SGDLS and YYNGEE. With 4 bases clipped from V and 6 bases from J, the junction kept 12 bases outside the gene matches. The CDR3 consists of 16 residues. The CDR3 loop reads CASSLYGGTGEAEAFF. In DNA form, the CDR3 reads TGTGCCAGCAGCTTATATGGGGGGACAGGGGAGGCTGAAGCTTTCTTT.

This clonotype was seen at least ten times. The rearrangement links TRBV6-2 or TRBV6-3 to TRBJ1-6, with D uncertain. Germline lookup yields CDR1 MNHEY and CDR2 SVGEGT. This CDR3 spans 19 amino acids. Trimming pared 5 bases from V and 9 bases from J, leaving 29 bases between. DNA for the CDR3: TGTGCCAGCAGTAGCAACGCCTCCGGGAGCCTAAGAGACTCTTCACCCCTCCACTTT. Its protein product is CASSSNASGSLRDSSPLHF.

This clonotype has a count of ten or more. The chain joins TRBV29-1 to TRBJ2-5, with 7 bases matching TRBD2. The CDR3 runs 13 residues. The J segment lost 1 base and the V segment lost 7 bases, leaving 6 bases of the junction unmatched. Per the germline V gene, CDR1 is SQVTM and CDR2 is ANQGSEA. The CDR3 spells CSGGGGAQETQYF. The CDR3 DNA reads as TGCAGCGGGGGGGGAGGGGCCCAAGAGACCCAGTACTTC. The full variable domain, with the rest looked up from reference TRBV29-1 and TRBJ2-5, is SAVISQKPSRDICQRGTSLTIQCQVDSQVTMMFWYRQQPGQSLTLIATANQGSEATYESGFVIDKFPISRPNLTFSTLTVSNMSPEDSSIYLCSGGGGAQETQYFGPGTRLLVL.

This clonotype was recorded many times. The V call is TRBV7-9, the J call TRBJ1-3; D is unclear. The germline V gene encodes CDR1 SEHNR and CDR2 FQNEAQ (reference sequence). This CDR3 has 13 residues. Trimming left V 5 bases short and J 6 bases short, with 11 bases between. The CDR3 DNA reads TGTGCCAGCAGCCCTCCCTCAGCAAACACCATATATTTT. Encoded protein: CASSPPSANTIYF.

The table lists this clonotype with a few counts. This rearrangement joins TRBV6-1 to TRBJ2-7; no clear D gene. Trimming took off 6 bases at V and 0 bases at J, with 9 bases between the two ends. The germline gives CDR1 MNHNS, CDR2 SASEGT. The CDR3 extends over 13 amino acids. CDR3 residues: CASRSFRSYEQYF. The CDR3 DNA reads TGTGCCAGCAGGTCCTTCCGCTCCTACGAGCAGTACTTC.

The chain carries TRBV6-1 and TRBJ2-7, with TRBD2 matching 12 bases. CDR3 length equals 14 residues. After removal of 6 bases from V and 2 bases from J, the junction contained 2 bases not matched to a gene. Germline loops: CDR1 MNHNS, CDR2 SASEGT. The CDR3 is CASRLAGGTYEQYF. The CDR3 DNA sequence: TGTGCCAGCAGACTAGCGGGAGGAACCTACGAGCAGTACTTC.

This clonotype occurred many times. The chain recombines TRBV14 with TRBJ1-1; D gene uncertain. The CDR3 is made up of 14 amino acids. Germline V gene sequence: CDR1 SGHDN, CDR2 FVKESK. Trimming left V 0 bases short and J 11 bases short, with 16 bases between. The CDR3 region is CASSQDLVGLHAFF. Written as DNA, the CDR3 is TGTGCCAGCAGCCAAGATTTGGTGGGCTTACATGCTTTCTTT.

The chain's CDR3 is CASSPRTSGSFETQYF. Written as DNA, the CDR3 is TGTGCCAGCAGCCCTAGGACTAGCGGGAGTTTCGAGACCCAGTACTTC. The gene calls are TRBV3-1 and TRBJ2-5; TRBD2 aligns across 13 bases. Trimming removed 4 bases from V and 5 bases from J; junction bases left unmatched: 7. Germline V gene sequence: CDR1 LGHDT, CDR2 YNNKEL (reference sequence). The CDR3 has 16 amino acids.

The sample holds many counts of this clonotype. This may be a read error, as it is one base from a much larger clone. CDR3 nucleotide sequence: TGTGCCAGCAGTGACTTTAGCGGGAGTGGCTACGAGCAGTGCTTC. Its translation is CASSDFSGSGYEQCF. V gene TRBV6-1 combines with J gene TRBJ2-7; TRBD2 matches 9 bases. CDR1 MNHNS and CDR2 SASEGT come from the germline V gene. This CDR3 spans 15 amino acids.

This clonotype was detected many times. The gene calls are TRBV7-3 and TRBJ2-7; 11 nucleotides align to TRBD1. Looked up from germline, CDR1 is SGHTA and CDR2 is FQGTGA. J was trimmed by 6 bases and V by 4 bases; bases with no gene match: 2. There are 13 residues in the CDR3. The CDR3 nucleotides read TGTGCCAGCAGCTGGGACAGGGGGGGCGAGCAGTACTTC. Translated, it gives CASSWDRGGEQYF.

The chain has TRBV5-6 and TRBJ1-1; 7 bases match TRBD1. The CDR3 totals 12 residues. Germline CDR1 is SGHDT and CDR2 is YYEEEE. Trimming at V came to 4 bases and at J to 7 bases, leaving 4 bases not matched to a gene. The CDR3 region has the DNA TGTGCCAGCAGCCCGGGGACAGATGAAGCTTTCTTT. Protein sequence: CASSPGTDEAFF.

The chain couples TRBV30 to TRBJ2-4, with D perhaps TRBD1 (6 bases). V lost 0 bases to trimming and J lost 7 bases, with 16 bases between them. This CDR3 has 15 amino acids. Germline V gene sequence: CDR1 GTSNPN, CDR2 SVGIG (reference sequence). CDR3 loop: CAWSVHEGVTNIQYF. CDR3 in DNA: TGTGCCTGGAGTGTACATGAGGGGGTTACGAACATTCAGTACTTC.

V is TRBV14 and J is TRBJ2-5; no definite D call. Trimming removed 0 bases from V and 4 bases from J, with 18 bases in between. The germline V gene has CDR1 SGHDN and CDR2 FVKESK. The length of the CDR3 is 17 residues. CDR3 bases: TGTGCCAGCAGCCAAGATCGGAGCAGGAGAAGATTAGAGACCCAGTACTTC. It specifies CASSQDRSRRRLETQYF.

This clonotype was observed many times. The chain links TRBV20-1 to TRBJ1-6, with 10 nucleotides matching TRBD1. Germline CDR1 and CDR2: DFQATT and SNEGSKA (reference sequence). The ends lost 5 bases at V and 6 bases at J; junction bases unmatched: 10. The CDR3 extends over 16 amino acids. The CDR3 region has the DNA TGCAGTGCTGGCGTCTGGGACAGGGGTCTTAATTCACCCCTCCACTTT. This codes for CSAGVWDRGLNSPLHF.

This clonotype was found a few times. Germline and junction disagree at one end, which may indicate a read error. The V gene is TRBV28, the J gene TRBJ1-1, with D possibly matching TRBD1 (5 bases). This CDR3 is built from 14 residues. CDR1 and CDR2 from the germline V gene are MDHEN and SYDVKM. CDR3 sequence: CASSTPNRNSEAFF. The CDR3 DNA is TGTGCCAGCAGTACCCCTAACAGGAACTCTGAAGCTTTCTTT.

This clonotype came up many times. CDR3 in DNA: TGTGCCAGCAAGGAAGGACAGGGGGTCCTCGGGGAGCTGTTTTTT. Translation: CASKEGQGVLGELFF. The gene calls are TRBV6-1 and TRBJ2-2, with 10 nucleotides matching TRBD1. V lost 7 bases, J lost 7 bases, and 9 bases stayed unmatched. Germline CDR1 is MNHNS and CDR2 is SASEGT. The CDR3 sequence is 15 residues long.

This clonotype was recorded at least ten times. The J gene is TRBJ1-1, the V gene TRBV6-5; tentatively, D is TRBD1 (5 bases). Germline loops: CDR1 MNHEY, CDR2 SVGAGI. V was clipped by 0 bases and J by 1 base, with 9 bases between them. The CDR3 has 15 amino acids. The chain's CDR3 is CASSYSGQGNTEAFF. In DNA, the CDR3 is TGTGCCAGCAGTTACTCAGGGCAGGGGAACACTGAAGCTTTCTTT.

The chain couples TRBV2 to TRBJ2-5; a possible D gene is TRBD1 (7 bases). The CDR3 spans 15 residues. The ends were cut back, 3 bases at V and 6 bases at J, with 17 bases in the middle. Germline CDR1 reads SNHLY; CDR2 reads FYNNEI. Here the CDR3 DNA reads TGTGCCAGCAGTGACTCTAGGGGGGACAGCCAGACCCAGTACTTC. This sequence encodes CASSDSRGDSQTQYF.

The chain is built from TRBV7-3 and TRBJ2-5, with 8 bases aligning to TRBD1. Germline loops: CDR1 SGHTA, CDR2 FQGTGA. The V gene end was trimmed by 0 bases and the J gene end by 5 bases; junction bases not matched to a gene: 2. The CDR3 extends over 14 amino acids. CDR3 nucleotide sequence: TGTGCCAGCAGCTTAACGGGACAGGCGGAGACCCAGTACTTC. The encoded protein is CASSLTGQAETQYF.

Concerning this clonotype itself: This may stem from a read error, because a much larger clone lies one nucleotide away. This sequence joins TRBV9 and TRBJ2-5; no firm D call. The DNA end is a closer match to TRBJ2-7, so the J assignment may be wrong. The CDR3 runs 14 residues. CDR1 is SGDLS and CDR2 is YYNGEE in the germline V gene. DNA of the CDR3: TGTGCCAGCAGCGTCGGAGAGACGATCTACGAGCAGTACTTC. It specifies CASSVGETIYEQYF.